The 29 T cell receptor beta chains reported below all come from one sample, sequenced in a study of T cells after posttransplantation cyclophosphamide. Cyclophosphamide on days +3 and +4 followed busulfan-fludarabine conditioning and a marrow graft. Sequencing used immunoSEQ multiplex PCR; TCRdb keeps in-frame clones, though not all of them. The sample contains under 50,000 clones, about 90% of which appear only once. Sequencing used PBMCs, obtained roughly 59 days after allogeneic stem cell transplant with posttransplant cyclophosphamide. The receptors derive from a male patient aged 55-69 years who received an allogeneic stem cell transplant from a related donor and was CMV-positive. Some T cells may possibly be graft donor cells.

This clone was seen just once. The chain has TRBV5-1 and TRBJ2-7, with TRBD1 matching over 10 bases. The V gene end was trimmed by 4 bases and the J gene end by 5 bases; junction bases not matched to a gene: 6. Germline V gives CDR1 SGHRS, CDR2 YFSETQ. The CDR3 length is 14 residues. CDR3 protein: CASSMGQGIDEQYF. The DNA of the CDR3 is TGCGCCAGCAGCATGGGACAGGGGATCGACGAGCAGTACTTC.

The chain carries TRBV2 and TRBJ1-2; weak D call: TRBD1 (6 bases). Germline-derived CDR1 and CDR2 are SNHLY and FYNNEI. This CDR3 region has 14 residues. V dropped 11 bases and J dropped 2 bases, with 18 bases sitting between them. The CDR3 region is CAGTAGGTNYGYTF. In DNA form, the CDR3 reads TGTGCCGGCACGGCGGGGGGGACAAACTATGGCTACACCTTC.

This chain joins TRBV5-1 and TRBJ1-2; D is perhaps TRBD1 (5 bases). V gave up 4 bases and J gave up 4 bases, with 11 bases separating them. Germline CDR1 reads SGHRS; CDR2 reads YFSETQ. There are 13 residues in the CDR3. CDR3 residues: CASSTQETYGYTF. The CDR3 DNA is TGCGCCAGCAGCACACAGGAGACCTATGGCTACACCTTC.

The V gene is TRBV6-1, the J gene TRBJ1-5; D is undetermined. Looked up from germline, CDR1 is MNHNS and CDR2 is SASEGT. The CDR3 consists of 15 residues. The ends were cut back, 5 bases at V and 0 bases at J, with 11 bases in the middle. The CDR3 sequence is CASSRERYSNQPQHF. The CDR3 DNA sequence: TGTGCCAGCAGTCGCGAGAGGTATAGCAATCAGCCCCAGCATTTT.

The V gene is TRBV7-9, the J gene TRBJ1-1; D is uncertain. The CDR3 totals 12 residues. The germline CDR1 and CDR2 sequences are SEHNR and FQNEAQ (reference sequence). The germline V and J ends were trimmed by 4 bases and 5 bases, with 8 bases remaining between them. CDR3 sequence: CASSSLTTEAFF. The CDR3 DNA sequence: TGTGCCAGCAGCTCGTTGACAACTGAAGCTTTCTTT.

The V and J genes are TRBV21-1 and TRBJ2-3; the table's D call TRBD1 went unverified against the DNA. TRBV21-1 is listed as a pseudogene. This CDR3 is built from 16 residues. The CDR3 here is CASTLVEGDSTDTQYF. As DNA, the CDR3 is TGTGCCAGTACACTAGTTGAGGGGGATAGCACAGATACGCAGTATTTT.

The chain combines TRBV30 with TRBJ1-2, with D possibly matching TRBD1 (6 bases). CDR3 length equals 12 residues. V was cut by 3 bases and J by 7 bases, with 12 bases left in between. Germline V gene sequence: CDR1 GTSNPN, CDR2 SVGIG (reference sequence). DNA for the CDR3: TGTGCCTGGAGCGGGGGGGCCTTTGGCTACACCTTC. It yields the protein CAWSGGAFGYTF.

This chain connects TRBV27 to TRBJ1-2, with unresolved D. Deletions cut 5 bases from V and 5 bases from J, with 9 bases between. The CDR3 totals 12 residues. Germline V gives CDR1 MNHEY, CDR2 SMNVEV (reference sequence). Here the CDR3 reads CASSPGSYGYTF. In DNA form, the CDR3 reads TGTGCCAGCAGTCCGGGATCGTATGGCTACACCTTC.

This clone was detected once. The chain employs TRBV27 and TRBJ2-7; TRBD2 aligns across 8 bases. Germline assignment: CDR1 MNHEY and CDR2 SMNVEV (reference sequence). This CDR3 is 15 amino acids long. Trimming at V came to 3 bases and at J to 3 bases, leaving 7 bases not matched to a gene. CDR3 residues: CASSFREGKGYEQYF. CDR3 in DNA: TGTGCCAGCAGTTTTCGGGAGGGGAAGGGCTACGAGCAGTACTTC.

This rearrangement joins TRBV6-5 to TRBJ2-1, with 11 bases lining up with TRBD2. The germline V gene encodes CDR1 MNHEY and CDR2 SVGAGI. With 2 bases clipped from V and 5 bases from J, the junction kept 5 bases outside the gene matches. The CDR3 sequence is 16 residues long. The CDR3 DNA follows: TGTGCCAGCAGTTACCCCACTAGCGGGGGTAACAATGAGCAGTTCTTC. Translated, it gives CASSYPTSGGNNEQFF.

This CDR3 reads CASSNSMNTEAFF. In DNA, the CDR3 is TGTGCCAGCAGTAACAGCATGAACACTGAAGCTTTCTTT. J is TRBJ1-1 and V is TRBV7-9; D remains ambiguous. The germline gives CDR1 SEHNR, CDR2 FQNEAQ (reference sequence). CDR3 length equals 13 residues. V was cut by 6 bases and J by 0 bases, with 8 bases left in between.

This sequence joins TRBV29-1 and TRBJ1-1; tentative D call: TRBD1 (6 bases). V was clipped by 1 base and J by 7 bases, with 10 bases between them. This CDR3 contains 12 residues. CDR1 and CDR2 from the germline V gene are SQVTM and ANQGSEA. The DNA of the CDR3 is TGCAGCGTTGAAGGTCAGGGGAATGAAGCTTTCTTT. It is translated as CSVEGQGNEAFF.

The genes are TRBV10-1 and TRBJ2-7; 7 bases fit TRBD1. The CDR3 length is 13 residues. Trimming took 6 bases from V and 0 from J; bases not matched to a gene: 2. CDR1 is WNHNN and CDR2 is SYGVQD in the germline V gene (reference sequence). Here the CDR3 reads CASRQGSSYEQYV. In DNA, the CDR3 is TGCGCCAGCAGACAGGGGAGCTCCTACGAGCAGTACGTC.

This clone was observed a single time. The rearrangement links TRBV6-5 to TRBJ1-5; no clear D. V lost 1 base, J lost 10 bases, and 11 bases lay in between. The germline CDR1 and CDR2 sequences are MNHEY and SVGAGI. The CDR3 runs 13 residues. CDR3 loop: CASSYFQSGPQHF. The DNA for the CDR3 is TGTGCCAGCAGTTACTTCCAGAGCGGTCCCCAGCATTTT.

The chain has TRBV5-5 and TRBJ1-5, with D hard to call. The germline V and J ends were trimmed by 2 bases and 11 bases, with 14 bases remaining between them. Germline CDR1 and CDR2: SGHKS and YYEKEE (reference sequence). The CDR3 runs to 13 residues. CDR3: CASSFSTSGTQHF. The DNA for the CDR3 is TGTGCCAGCAGCTTTTCCACCTCCGGGACCCAGCATTTT.

The chain is built from TRBV10-3 and TRBJ2-5; D is possibly TRBD1 (6 bases). The V end lost 4 bases, the J end lost 5 bases, and 11 bases lay between the germline ends. The CDR3 spans 13 residues. Per germline, CDR1 ENHRY and CDR2 SYGVKD. The CDR3 spells CAISAGQVETQYF. In DNA form, the CDR3 reads TGTGCCATCAGTGCGGGACAAGTGGAGACCCAGTACTTC.

V usage is TRBV19 and J usage is TRBJ2-7; D is possibly TRBD1 (5 bases). CDR1 and CDR2 (germline): LNHDA, SQIVND (reference sequence). The CDR3 runs 13 residues. The V end was cut by 3 bases, the J end by 7 bases, with 13 bases between. CDR3 coding DNA: TGTGCCAGTAGTATCAAGGGGTTAGGGGAGCAGTACTTC. Translation gives CASSIKGLGEQYF.

The chain is built from TRBV7-9 and TRBJ2-3; TRBD1 might be the D (5 bases). Germline V gene data show CDR1 as SEHNR and CDR2 as FQNEAQ (reference sequence). The CDR3 runs 14 residues. V shed 0 bases and J shed 6 bases, with 10 bases lying between them. The CDR3, as DNA: TGTGCCAGCAGCTTAGCCCAGGGTGAGGATACGCAGTATTTT. It translates to CASSLAQGEDTQYF.

V and J are TRBV11-3 and TRBJ2-2; weak D call: TRBD2 (6 bases). Trimming removed 6 bases at V and 4 bases at J, with 12 bases between. The germline V gene has CDR1 SGHNT and CDR2 YENEEA. The CDR3 covers 14 residues. CDR3 protein: CASSRTSFTGELFF. CDR3 in DNA: TGTGCCAGCAGTCGCACTAGCTTCACCGGGGAGCTGTTTTTT. The whole variable domain, filled in from reference TRBV11-3 and TRBJ2-2, reads EAGVVQSPRYKIIEKKQPVAFWCNPISGHNTLYWYLQNLGQGPELLIRYENEEAVDDSQLPKDRFSAERLKGVDSTLKIQPAELGDSAVYLCASSRTSFTGELFFGEGSRLTVL.

CDR3 nucleotide sequence: TGTGCCAGCAGCTTGGTGCAGCCGGGGATGAACACTGAAGCTTTCTTT. It encodes CASSLVQPGMNTEAFF. This sequence joins TRBV7-9 and TRBJ1-1, with D unclear. This CDR3 contains 16 residues. With 3 bases removed from V and 0 bases from J, the gap between germline ends came to 14 bases. Looked up from germline, CDR1 is SEHNR and CDR2 is FQNEAQ (reference sequence).

This clone showed up just once. The V call is TRBV18, the J call TRBJ2-3; TRBD1 agrees at 9 bases. CDR1 and CDR2 (germline): KGHSH, LQKENI. CDR3 size: 14 residues. The ends lost 3 bases at V and 5 bases at J; junction bases unmatched: 3. The CDR3 DNA is TGTGCCAGCTCACCGGGACAGGGTTTAGATACGCAGTATTTT. It specifies CASSPGQGLDTQYF. The variable domain in full, completed from reference TRBV18 and TRBJ2-3, reads NAGVMQNPRHLVRRRGQEARLRCSPMKGHSHVYWYRQLPEEGLKFMVYLQKENIIDESGMPKERFSAEFPKEGPSILRIQQVVRGDSAAYFCASSPGQGLDTQYFGPGTRLTVL.

This chain joins TRBV19 and TRBJ1-2; 9 nucleotides line up with TRBD1. Germline values: CDR1 LNHDA, CDR2 SQIVND (reference sequence). V was clipped by 5 bases and J by 4 bases; unmatched bases: 8. The CDR3 consists of 15 residues. The CDR3 spells CASSVGTGRTYGYTF. The CDR3 region has the DNA TGTGCCAGTAGTGTTGGGACAGGGAGGACCTATGGCTACACCTTC.

The chain has TRBV11-2 and TRBJ2-2, with 7 bases identical to TRBD1. The CDR3 runs 14 residues. V lost 5 bases and J lost 3; bases outside the gene matches: 3. Germline assignment: CDR1 SGHAT and CDR2 FQNNGV. As DNA, the CDR3 is TGTGCCAGCAGCCTGGGACAGTACACCGGGGAGCTGTTTTTT. Translated, it gives CASSLGQYTGELFF.

This clone has just a few counts. The genes are TRBV2 and TRBJ2-5; D not certain. Germline V lookup: CDR1 SNHLY, CDR2 FYNNEI. The CDR3 covers 14 residues. Trimming stripped 6 bases from V and 1 base from J, with 12 bases between. The CDR3 spells CASRLNRVQETQYF. In DNA form, the CDR3 reads TGTGCCAGCAGGCTTAACAGAGTCCAAGAGACCCAGTACTTC. Supplemented by reference TRBV2 and TRBJ2-5, the full variable domain reads EPEVTQTPSHQVTQMGQEVILRCVPISNHLYFYWYRQILGQKVEFLVSFYNNEISEKSEIFDDQFSVERPDGSNFTLKIRSTKLEDSAMYFCASRLNRVQETQYFGPGTRLLVL.

This clone was detected only a few times. The CDR3 nucleotides are TGTGCCAGCAGTTATCCCGGGACAGGGAAAGCTTTCTTT. Amino acid sequence: CASSYPGTGKAFF. The V gene is TRBV6-5, the J gene TRBJ1-1; 9 bases agree with TRBD1. The germline gives CDR1 MNHEY, CDR2 SVGAGI. V lost 3 bases, J lost 9 bases, and 5 bases stayed unmatched. The CDR3 length is 13 residues.

The V and J genes are TRBV9 and TRBJ2-7; TRBD2 matches at 8 bases. V dropped 0 bases and J dropped 5; count of bases not matched to a gene: 7. Germline assignment: CDR1 SGDLS and CDR2 YYNGEE. There are 15 residues in the CDR3. CDR3 sequence (DNA): TGTGCCAGCAGCGTAGAGGGGACGGGGGGGAACGAGCAGTACTTC. Translation gives CASSVEGTGGNEQYF.

The chain employs TRBV9 and TRBJ1-1; no clear D gene. V lost 3 bases, J lost 6 bases, and 21 bases lay in between. Germline V lookup: CDR1 SGDLS, CDR2 YYNGEE. This CDR3 region has 16 residues. The CDR3 DNA reads as TGTGCCAGCAGCGAGAGAGACACCTTATTTATGCCTGAAGCTTTCTTT. Its translation: CASSERDTLFMPEAFF.

The gene calls are TRBV9 and TRBJ2-3; 7 bases map to TRBD2. The CDR3 is 16 amino acids. The V and J ends lost 0 bases and 0 bases, in that order; junction bases with no gene match: 4. Germline lookup yields CDR1 SGDLS and CDR2 YYNGEE. The CDR3 is CASSVGLAASTDTQYF. CDR3 DNA: TGTGCCAGCAGCGTAGGGCTAGCGGCGAGCACAGATACGCAGTATTTT.

The chain couples TRBV7-2 to TRBJ2-7; 10 nucleotides agree with TRBD2. Germline-derived CDR1 and CDR2 are SGHTA and FQGNSA. The CDR3 is 16 residues long. With 4 bases clipped from V and 7 bases from J, the junction kept 13 bases outside the gene matches. The CDR3, as DNA: TGTGCCAGCAGCTCCCGGAGCGGGCTAGCGGGGGTTGAGCAGTACTTC. It encodes CASSSRSGLAGVEQYF.